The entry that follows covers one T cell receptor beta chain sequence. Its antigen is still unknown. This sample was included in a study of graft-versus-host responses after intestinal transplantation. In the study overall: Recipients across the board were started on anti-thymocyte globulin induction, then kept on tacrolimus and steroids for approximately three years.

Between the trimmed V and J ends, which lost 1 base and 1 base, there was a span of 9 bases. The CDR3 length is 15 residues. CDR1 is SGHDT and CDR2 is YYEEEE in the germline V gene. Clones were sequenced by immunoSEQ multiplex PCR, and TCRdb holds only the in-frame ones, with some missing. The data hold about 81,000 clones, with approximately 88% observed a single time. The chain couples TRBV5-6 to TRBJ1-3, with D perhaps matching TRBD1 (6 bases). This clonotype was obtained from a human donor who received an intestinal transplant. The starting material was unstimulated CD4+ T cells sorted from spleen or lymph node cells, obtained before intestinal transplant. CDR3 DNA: TGTGCCAGCAGCTTGAGGGGGTATTCTGGAAACACCATATATTTT. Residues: CASSLRGYSGNTIYF. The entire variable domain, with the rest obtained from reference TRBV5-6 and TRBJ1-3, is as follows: DAGVTQSPTHLIKTRGQQVTLRCSPKSGHDTVSWYQQALGQGPQFIFQYYEEEERQRGNFPDRFSGHQFPNYSSELNVNALLLGDSALYLCASSLRGYSGNTIYFGEGSWLTVV.